This T cell receptor beta chain was identified during a study of response to subunit inactivated influenza vaccine. About this clonotype itself: Antigen: not known.

The CDR3 is 11 residues long. From germline, CDR1 is MDHEN and CDR2 SYDVKM. Trimming shortened V by 8 bases and J by 8 bases, and 7 bases separated the two germline ends. Findings and limits, study-wide: Authors suggested each seasonal flu vaccination may recruit only limited numbers of new T cells.

In TCRdb, the RT-PCR reads were re-called with MiXCR into one record per CDR3 protein. The sample includes approximately 500,000 distinct CDR3 sequences, 11% to 15% of them seen just once. Sample: PBMCs from blood, taken less than 13 days after vaccination. The TCR sequence derives from a man aged 50 to 59 who received an inactivated influenza vaccine. V and J are TRBV28 and TRBJ1-6; D call uncertain. For the CDR3, the DNA is TGTGCCAGCCGCGGTGATTCACCCCTCCACTTT. Protein: CASRGDSPLHF.